This T cell receptor (beta chain) was sequenced for a study of response to subunit inactivated influenza vaccine. This clonotype was detected only a few times. The antigen remains undetermined. V lost 5 bases to trimming and J lost 1 base; unmatched junction nucleotides: 12. The CDR3 runs 19 residues. Per germline, CDR1 DFQATT and CDR2 SNEGSKA (reference sequence). TCRdb redid the calling of the RT-PCR reads with MiXCR, one entry per CDR3 protein. The table includes around 540,000 distinct CDR3 sequences, about 10% detected once. Overall study results and limits: The study's authors posited that every seasonal influenza vaccination enlists few new T cells.

The sequences come from PBMCs from blood, collected on the day of vaccination. The chain is built from TRBV20-1 and TRBJ2-2, with 14 bases matching TRBD2. The receptor comes from a man aged 50-60 years who received an inactivated influenza vaccine. CDR3 residues: CSAPPGLAGGIKNTGELFF. CDR3 sequence (DNA): TGCAGTGCTCCTCCCGGACTAGCGGGGGGAATAAAGAACACCGGGGAGCTGTTTTTT.